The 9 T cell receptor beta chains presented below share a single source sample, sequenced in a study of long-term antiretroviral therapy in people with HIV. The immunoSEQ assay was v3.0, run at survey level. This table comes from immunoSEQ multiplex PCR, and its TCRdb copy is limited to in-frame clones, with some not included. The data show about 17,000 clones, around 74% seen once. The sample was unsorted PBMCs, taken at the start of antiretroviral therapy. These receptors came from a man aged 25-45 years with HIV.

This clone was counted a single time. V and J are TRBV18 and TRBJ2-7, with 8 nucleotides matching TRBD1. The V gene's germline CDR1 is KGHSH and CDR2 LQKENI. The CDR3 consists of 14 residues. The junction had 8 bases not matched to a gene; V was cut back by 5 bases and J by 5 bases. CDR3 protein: CASSGFGQGDEQYF. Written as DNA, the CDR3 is TGTGCCAGCTCAGGATTTGGACAGGGAGACGAGCAGTACTTC.

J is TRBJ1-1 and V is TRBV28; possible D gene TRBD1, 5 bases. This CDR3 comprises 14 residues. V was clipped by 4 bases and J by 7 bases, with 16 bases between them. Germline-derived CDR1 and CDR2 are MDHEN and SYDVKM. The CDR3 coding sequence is TGTGCCAGCAGTTCCCCAGGGATGTCGGGTGAAGCTTTCTTT. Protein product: CASSSPGMSGEAFF.

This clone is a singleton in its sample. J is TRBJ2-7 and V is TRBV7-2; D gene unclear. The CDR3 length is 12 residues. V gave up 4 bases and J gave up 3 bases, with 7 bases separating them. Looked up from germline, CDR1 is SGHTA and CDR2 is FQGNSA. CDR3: CASSSDLYEQYF. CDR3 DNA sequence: TGTGCCAGCAGCTCCGACCTCTACGAGCAGTACTTC.

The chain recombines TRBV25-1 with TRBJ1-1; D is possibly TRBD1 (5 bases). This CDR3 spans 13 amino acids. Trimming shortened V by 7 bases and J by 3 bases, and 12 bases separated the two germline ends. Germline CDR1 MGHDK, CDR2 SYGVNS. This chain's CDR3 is CASKRGADTEAFF. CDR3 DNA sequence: TGTGCCAGCAAACGAGGGGCGGACACTGAAGCTTTCTTT.

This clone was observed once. CDR3 region: CASSSPGLIYGYTF. The CDR3 nucleotides read TGTGCCAGCAGCTCACCAGGGTTGATTTATGGCTACACCTTC. The chain employs TRBV7-2 and TRBJ1-2, with D possibly matching TRBD1 (5 bases). The CDR3 length is 14 residues. Germline loops: CDR1 SGHTA, CDR2 FQGNSA. The V end lost 4 bases, the J end lost 5 bases, and 14 bases lay between the germline ends.

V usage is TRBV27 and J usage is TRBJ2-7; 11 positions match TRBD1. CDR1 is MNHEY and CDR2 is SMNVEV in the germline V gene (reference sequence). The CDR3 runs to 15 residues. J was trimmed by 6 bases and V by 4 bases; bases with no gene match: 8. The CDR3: CASSSPDRGHREQYF. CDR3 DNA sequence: TGTGCCAGCAGTTCCCCGGACAGGGGGCATCGCGAGCAGTACTTC.

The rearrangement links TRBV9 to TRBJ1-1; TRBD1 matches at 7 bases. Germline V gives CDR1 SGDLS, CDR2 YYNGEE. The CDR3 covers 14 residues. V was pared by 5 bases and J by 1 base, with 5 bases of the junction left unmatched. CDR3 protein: CASRKTGSNTEAFF. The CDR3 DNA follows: TGTGCCAGCAGAAAGACAGGGTCGAACACTGAAGCTTTCTTT.

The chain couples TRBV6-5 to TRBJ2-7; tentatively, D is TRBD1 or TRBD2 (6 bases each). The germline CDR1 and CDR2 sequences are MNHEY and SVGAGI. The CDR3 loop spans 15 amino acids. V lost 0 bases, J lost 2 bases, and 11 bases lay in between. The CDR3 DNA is TGTGCCAGCAGTTACTCGTTCCGGGGGCCCTACGAGCAGTACTTC. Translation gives CASSYSFRGPYEQYF.

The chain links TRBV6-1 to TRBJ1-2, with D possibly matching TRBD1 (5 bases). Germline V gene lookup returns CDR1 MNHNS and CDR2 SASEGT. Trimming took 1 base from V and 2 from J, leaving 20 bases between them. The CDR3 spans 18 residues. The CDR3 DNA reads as TGTGCCAGCAGTGAAGAGGCGAGGGGAGCAACGAGAAACTATGGCTACACCTTC. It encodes CASSEEARGATRNYGYTF.